Presented here are 29 T cell receptor beta chains from one specimen sequenced in a study of blood T cell repertoires in COVID-19. Only in-frame clones appear in the TCRdb table, and some are missing; sequencing was by immunoSEQ multiplex PCR. This sample has 15,000 to 20,000 clones, with over 75% found just once. The sample consisted of peripheral blood. These receptors came from a human donor with active COVID-19. The donor label of this sample is uncertain.

This chain links TRBV27 with TRBJ2-2, with 10 bases lining up with TRBD2. The germline gives CDR1 MNHEY, CDR2 SMNVEV (reference sequence). Trimming removed 3 bases from V and 4 bases from J; junction bases left unmatched: 14. CDR3 length equals 19 residues. CDR3 sequence (DNA): TGTGCCAGCAGTTTGCTGGGGGTAGCGGGGGGCTCCGTCACCGGGGAGCTGTTTTTT. Its translation is CASSLLGVAGGSVTGELFF.

The rearrangement links TRBV4-1 to TRBJ1-6; D is unresolved. The V end was cut by 0 bases, the J end by 5 bases, with 8 bases between. Germline assignment: CDR1 MGHRA and CDR2 YSYEKL. The CDR3 sequence is 15 residues long. CDR3 coding DNA: TGCGCCAGCAGCCAAGAGAGGGCGGATAATTCACCCCTCCACTTT. Translation gives CASSQERADNSPLHF.

The chain recombines TRBV19 with TRBJ1-1; D is unresolved. CDR3 length equals 12 residues. V dropped 3 bases and J dropped 5 bases, with 7 bases sitting between them. Per germline, CDR1 LNHDA and CDR2 SQIVND (reference sequence). DNA of the CDR3: TGTGCCAGTAGTATCGGTTTAACTGAAGCTTTCTTT. Its protein product is CASSIGLTEAFF.

This sequence joins TRBV12-5 and TRBJ2-7, with 10 bases lining up with TRBD1. CDR1 and CDR2 from the germline V gene are LGHNT and FRNRAP. The junction had 8 bases not matched to a gene; V was cut back by 0 bases and J by 6 bases. The CDR3 consists of 16 residues. As DNA, the CDR3 is TGTGCTAGTGGTTTGGTACGGACAGGGGGGCTTGGCGAGCAGTACTTC. This gives the protein CASGLVRTGGLGEQYF.

CDR3: CASSGADPGNTIYF. CDR3 nucleotide sequence: TGTGCCAGCAGCGGAGCGGATCCTGGAAACACCATATATTTT. This chain uses TRBV5-4 with TRBJ1-3, with unresolved D. V was cut by 4 bases and J by 2 bases, with 10 bases left in between. The germline CDR1 and CDR2 sequences are SGHNT and YYREEE (reference sequence). The CDR3 extends over 14 amino acids.

The CDR3 nucleotides read TGTGCCAGCAGCCAAACGCAGGGGAACACTGAAGCTTTCTTT. It yields the protein CASSQTQGNTEAFF. The rearrangement links TRBV16 to TRBJ1-1; D possibly corresponds to TRBD1 (5 bases). Deletions cut 2 bases from V and 1 base from J, with 8 bases between. The CDR3 has 14 residues. From germline, CDR1 is KGHSY and CDR2 FQNENV. Full variable domain (rest looked up from reference TRBV16 and TRBJ1-1): GEEVAQTPKHLVRGEGQKAKLYCAPIKGHSYVFWYQQVLKNEFKFLISFQNENVFDETGMPKERFSAKCLPNSPCSLEIQATKLEDSAVYFCASSQTQGNTEAFFGQGTRLTVV.

This chain uses TRBV4-2 with TRBJ2-5; TRBD1 might be the D (6 bases). V was trimmed by 0 bases and J by 2 bases, leaving 16 bases between them. The germline CDR1 and CDR2 sequences are LGHNA and YNFKEQ. The CDR3 extends over 17 amino acids. DNA of the CDR3: TGTGCCAGCAGCCAAGATTCGGAGGTAACAGGGCAAGAGACCCAGTACTTC. Protein sequence: CASSQDSEVTGQETQYF.

The genes are TRBV9 and TRBJ1-2; the match to TRBD1 covers 9 bases. J was trimmed by 4 bases and V by 3 bases; bases with no gene match: 7. Germline CDR1 and CDR2: SGDLS and YYNGEE. There are 15 residues in the CDR3. The CDR3 bases are TGTGCCAGCAGCGCCTCAACAGGGGGCCCCTATGGCTACACCTTC. Protein sequence: CASSASTGGPYGYTF.

This clone was counted a single time. The chain employs TRBV5-1 and TRBJ2-2, with TRBD1 identical over 8 bases. Germline V gives CDR1 SGHRS, CDR2 YFSETQ. CDR3 length: 15 residues. V dropped 3 bases and J dropped 6; count of bases not matched to a gene: 7. CDR3 sequence: CASSWRTGRSGELFF. DNA for the CDR3: TGCGCCAGCAGCTGGCGGACAGGGAGGTCCGGGGAGCTGTTTTTT.

A single count supports this clone. The V call is TRBV2, the J call TRBJ1-2; TRBD1 agrees at 8 bases. The germline gives CDR1 SNHLY, CDR2 FYNNEI. The CDR3 contains 16 residues. The junction had 7 bases not matched to a gene; V was cut back by 4 bases and J by 0 bases. The CDR3 region is CASSGPGQVANYGYTF. The CDR3 coding sequence is TGTGCCAGCAGTGGGCCGGGACAGGTAGCTAACTATGGCTACACCTTC. Supplemented by reference TRBV2 and TRBJ1-2, the full variable domain reads EPEVTQTPSHQVTQMGQEVILRCVPISNHLYFYWYRQILGQKVEFLVSFYNNEISEKSEIFDDQFSVERPDGSNFTLKIRSTKLEDSAMYFCASSGPGQVANYGYTFGSGTRLTVV.

This rearrangement joins TRBV18 to TRBJ1-2; 11 nucleotides agree with TRBD1. In germline, CDR1 is KGHSH, CDR2 LQKENI. CDR3 length: 15 residues. The V gene end was trimmed by 2 bases and the J gene end by 7 bases; junction bases not matched to a gene: 6. The CDR3, as DNA: TGTGCCAGCTCACCAGGACAGGGGGCACAGTTTGGCTACACCTTC. It encodes CASSPGQGAQFGYTF.

The V gene is TRBV4-3, the J gene TRBJ2-1; 8 bases fit TRBD1. Germline V lookup: CDR1 LGHNA, CDR2 YSLEER. The CDR3 length is 16 residues. The V segment lost 0 bases and the J segment 3 bases; nucleotides outside the gene matches: 4. The CDR3 sequence: CASSQEAGQGYNEQFF. CDR3 coding DNA: TGCGCCAGCAGCCAAGAAGCCGGACAGGGCTACAATGAGCAGTTCTTC.

The rearrangement joins TRBV24-1 to TRBJ2-5, with TRBD2 identical over 9 bases. The V and J ends lost 9 bases and 5 bases, in that order; junction bases with no gene match: 15. Per germline, CDR1 KGHDR and CDR2 SFDVKD. The CDR3 spans 16 residues. The CDR3: CATAPRVSGGSETQYF. The CDR3 DNA sequence: TGTGCCACCGCCCCCCGGGTTAGCGGGGGTTCCGAGACCCAGTACTTC.

The V call is TRBV4-1, the J call TRBJ2-6; 8 bases match TRBD1. CDR3 length: 16 residues. CDR1 and CDR2 from the germline V gene are MGHRA and YSYEKL. Trimming removed 4 bases from V and 3 bases from J; junction bases left unmatched: 5. CDR3 residues: CASSRQGNSGANVLTF. CDR3 sequence (DNA): TGCGCCAGCAGCCGACAGGGGAATAGTGGGGCCAACGTCCTGACTTTC.

This clone was counted only a few times. The CDR3 nucleotides are TGTGCCAGCAGCTTAGACCCACGAGCTGGAAACACCATATATTTT. Encoded protein: CASSLDPRAGNTIYF. The V call is TRBV11-3, the J call TRBJ1-3; D gene ambiguous. Between the trimmed V and J ends, which lost 0 bases and 2 bases, there was a span of 8 bases. CDR3 size: 15 residues. CDR1 is SGHNT and CDR2 is YENEEA in the germline V gene.

This chain uses TRBV9 with TRBJ2-7, with 8 bases that match TRBD1. The V gene end was trimmed by 0 bases and the J gene end by 5 bases; junction bases not matched to a gene: 4. Germline-derived CDR1 and CDR2 are SGDLS and YYNGEE. The CDR3 is 14 amino acids. The CDR3 reads CASSVAGGINEQYF. DNA for the CDR3: TGTGCCAGCAGCGTAGCAGGGGGCATCAACGAGCAGTACTTC.

The chain combines TRBV6-5 with TRBJ1-2, with D possibly being TRBD1 (5 bases). Trimming left V 0 bases short and J 1 base short, with 12 bases between. The CDR3 extends over 16 amino acids. Germline loops: CDR1 MNHEY, CDR2 SVGAGI. The CDR3 here is CASSYSGGGYNYGYTF. The CDR3 DNA sequence: TGTGCCAGCAGTTACTCAGGCGGGGGTTATAACTATGGCTACACCTTC.

The chain recombines TRBV7-3 with TRBJ2-5; TRBD1 matches at 8 bases. Germline V gene sequence: CDR1 SGHTA, CDR2 FQGTGA. The CDR3 length is 13 residues. The trim removed 4 bases at V and 4 bases at J, leaving 2 bases unmatched. The CDR3 region has the DNA TGTGCCAGCAGCTCGGACAGGGCAGAGACCCAGTACTTC. Amino acid sequence: CASSSDRAETQYF.

This clone was recorded a few times. The chain combines TRBV7-9 with TRBJ1-3, with D unresolved. V was cut by 5 bases and J by 4 bases, with 15 bases left in between. CDR3 length: 15 amino acids. Germline V CDR1 and CDR2: SEHNR, FQNEAQ (reference sequence). For the CDR3, the DNA is TGTGCCAGCAGCCAAAAACGAAGACTGGGAAACACCATATATTTT. It is translated as CASSQKRRLGNTIYF.

The V gene is TRBV7-6, the J gene TRBJ2-1; TRBD2 matches at 10 bases. The ends lost 2 bases at V and 0 bases at J; junction bases unmatched: 10. CDR3 length: 19 residues. Germline CDR1 SGHVS, CDR2 FNYEAQ. The CDR3 spells CASSLSVAGGSSSYNEQFF. CDR3 DNA sequence: TGTGCCAGCAGCTTAAGCGTAGCGGGGGGTTCGAGCTCCTACAATGAGCAGTTCTTC.

In the case of this clone: Other DNA sequences of this sample code for an identical CDR3. The gene calls are TRBV5-1 and TRBJ1-5; 7 bases match TRBD1. V shed 4 bases and J 3 bases; nucleotides not matched to a gene: 22. Germline V gene data show CDR1 as SGHRS and CDR2 as YFSETQ. CDR3 length equals 20 residues. The CDR3 is CASSQPEDSPSGQHNQPQHF. For the CDR3, the DNA is TGCGCCAGCAGCCAACCTGAAGACAGCCCATCGGGACAGCACAATCAGCCCCAGCATTTT.

DNA for the CDR3: TGTGCCAGCAGCGACAGACTAGCGGGGGGATCCTACAATGAGCAGTTCTTC. Its protein product is CASSDRLAGGSYNEQFF. J is TRBJ2-1 and V is TRBV9; 13 positions agree with TRBD2. J gave up 1 base and V 3 bases, and 4 bases lay outside the gene matches. This CDR3 is 17 amino acids long. Germline loops: CDR1 SGDLS, CDR2 YYNGEE.

This clone came up a few times. This chain links TRBV18 with TRBJ2-3, with D unresolved. The length of the CDR3 is 16 residues. The germline CDR1 and CDR2 sequences are KGHSH and LQKENI. Trimming removed 0 bases at V and 3 bases at J, with 13 bases between. The CDR3 loop reads CASSPPPASRTDTQYF. Here the CDR3 DNA reads TGTGCCAGCTCACCACCGCCGGCGTCGCGGACAGATACGCAGTATTTT.

The count of this clone is one. The rearrangement uses TRBV6-2 or TRBV6-3 and TRBJ2-7, with 7 bases that match TRBD1. Germline assignment: CDR1 MNHEY and CDR2 SVGEGT. V gave up 6 bases and J gave up 0 bases; unmatched junction bases: 11. This CDR3 is built from 16 residues. CDR3 in DNA: TGTGCCAGCAGCTCCACGGACAGGACCCGCTCCTACGAGCAGTACTTC. As protein: CASSSTDRTRSYEQYF.

The J gene is TRBJ1-1, the V gene TRBV5-4; D is perhaps TRBD1 (6 bases). The CDR3 has 16 amino acids. Germline V gene data show CDR1 as SGHNT and CDR2 as YYREEE (reference sequence). Trimming took off 4 bases at V and 4 bases at J, with 20 bases between the two ends. The CDR3 DNA sequence: TGTGCCAGCAGCACTGGGACAAACGTCAGGGGCACTGAAGCTTTCTTT. This encodes CASSTGTNVRGTEAFF.

This chain joins TRBV9 and TRBJ1-1, with D maybe TRBD1 (5 bases). Trimming left V 5 bases short and J 0 bases short, with 11 bases between. This CDR3 contains 14 residues. Germline assignment: CDR1 SGDLS and CDR2 YYNGEE. The DNA of the CDR3 is TGTGCCAGCAGGAAGGGGCTTTTGAACACTGAAGCTTTCTTT. Protein sequence: CASRKGLLNTEAFF.

V is TRBV9 and J is TRBJ1-1, with TRBD1 matching 7 bases. Germline CDR1 is SGDLS and CDR2 is YYNGEE. This CDR3 contains 15 residues. V shed 0 bases and J 1 base; nucleotides not matched to a gene: 3. CDR3 nucleotide sequence: TGTGCCAGCAGCGTAGAGGGGACAGCGAACACTGAAGCTTTCTTT. This encodes CASSVEGTANTEAFF.

There are a few counts of this clone. The J gene is TRBJ2-7, the V gene TRBV27; weak D call: TRBD1 (6 bases). Germline V gene data show CDR1 as MNHEY and CDR2 as SMNVEV (reference sequence). Deletions cut 3 bases from V and 3 bases from J, with 9 bases between. The CDR3 runs 13 residues. The CDR3 here is CASSFTGNYEQYF. The DNA of the CDR3 is TGTGCCAGCAGTTTTACAGGGAACTACGAGCAGTACTTC.

The chain uses TRBV3-1 (or the pseudogene TRBV3-2) and TRBJ1-5; D gene uncertain. The CDR3 has 15 amino acids. Germline loops: CDR1 LGHDT, CDR2 YNNKEL (reference sequence). The V gene lost 1 base and the J gene lost 3 bases, with 10 bases spanning the gap. The CDR3 nucleotides are TGTGCCAGCAGCCAAGGACGAGGGTTCAATCAGCCCCAGCATTTT. Its translation: CASSQGRGFNQPQHF.